A selection of T cell receptor beta chains follows, all from one sample in a study of early T cells in non-severe SARS-CoV-2 infection. One entry per CDR3 protein results from TCRdb running MiXCR on the 5' RACE reads. This table has 35,000 to 45,000 distinct CDR3 sequences, 5% to 6% appearing once. The sequencing here drew on whole blood, taken at baseline. The receptors originated from an adult who was a healthcare worker with PCR-confirmed SARS-CoV-2 infection or an uninfected control (not recorded which). The CDR3 runs from the conserved cysteine through the conserved F or W. The D gene is left open where the match is weak. The size field is filled for only some rows; it gives once, few, many or a size class.

J	V	size	D	CDR3	DNA
TRBJ2-7	TRBV28	many	TRBD2	CASRPGLAGVYGQYF	TGTGCCAGCAGACCGGGACTAGCGGGAGTCTACGGGCAGTACTTC
TRBJ2-3	TRBV5-1	many	TRBD2	CASSLGVAGPTDTQYF	TGCGCCAGCAGCTTGGGAGTAGCGGGCCCCACAGATACGCAGTATTTT
TRBJ2-5	TRBV19	many	-	CASTPGGETQYF	TGTGCCAGTACCCCAGGTGGAGAGACCCAGTACTTC
TRBJ1-4	TRBV6-5	-	TRBD1	CASRDRATNEKLFF	TGTGCCAGCAGGGACAGGGCGACTAATGAAAAACTGTTTTTT
TRBJ2-1	TRBV7-2	-	-	CASSLKIPGSSYNEQFF	TGTGCCAGCAGCTTAAAGATCCCCGGCAGCTCCTACAATGAGCAGTTCTTC
TRBJ2-1	TRBV29-1	many	-	CSVRGETVGQFF	TGCAGCGTGAGGGGGGAGACCGTGGGGCAGTTCTTC
TRBJ1-1	TRBV6-5	many	-	CASRGPPTEAFF	TGTGCCAGCAGAGGGCCACCCACTGAAGCTTTCTTT
TRBJ2-7	TRBV18	few	-	CASSRLGPQRQSYEQYF	TGTGCCAGCTCGCGATTGGGGCCCCAGCGCCAGAGCTACGAGCAGTACTTC
TRBJ2-3	TRBV5-1	few	TRBD2	CASSFKTSGRAADTQYF	TGCGCCAGCAGCTTTAAAACTAGCGGGAGGGCCGCGGATACGCAGTATTTT
TRBJ2-1	TRBV5-5	many	-	CASSLGGSYNEQFF	TGTGCCAGCAGCTTGGGGGGCTCCTACAATGAGCAGTTCTTC
TRBJ2-1	TRBV6-5	many	-	CASSSGSSYNEQFF	TGTGCCAGCAGTTCCGGGAGCTCCTACAATGAGCAGTTCTTC
TRBJ2-2	TRBV12-3/TRBV12-4	-	-	CASSPLRGRANTGELFF	TGTGCCAGCAGCCCTTTACGTGGGCGTGCGAACACCGGGGAGCTGTTTTTT
TRBJ2-4	TRBV5-1	-	-	CASSEGDLLAKNIQYF	TGCGCCAGCAGCGAGGGCGACCTATTAGCCAAAAACATTCAGTACTTC
TRBJ1-6	TRBV28	many	-	CASSLRASPLHF	TGTGCCAGCAGTCTCAGGGCTTCACCCCTCCACTTT
TRBJ2-7	TRBV4-2	-	TRBD2	CASSQDQPSGTSYEQYF	TGTGCCAGCAGCCAAGATCAGCCTAGCGGGACCTCCTACGAGCAGTACTTC
TRBJ2-2	TRBV30	-	-	CAWRKGSNTGELFF	TGTGCCTGGAGGAAGGGGTCAAACACCGGGGAGCTGTTTTTT
TRBJ2-5	TRBV11-2	many	-	CASSLKRQNPGTQYF	TGTGCCAGCAGCTTAAAACGACAGAACCCAGGGACCCAGTACTTC